This paragraph reports one TCR beta chain. Its specificity is not known. V was pared by 5 bases and J by 4 bases, with 21 bases between. Looked up from germline, CDR1 is SGHVS and CDR2 is FQNEAQ. The CDR3 is 17 residues long. This record comes from a study of cytomegalovirus exposure and HLA in healthy donors. Study results and limitations: Most TCR sequences were rare, but some public TCRs occurred in many donors.

PCR amplification relied on 60 Vbeta primers (plus 13 Jbeta primers). TCRdb's table, derived via immunoSEQ multiplex PCR, lists solely in-frame clones and lacks some. The sample has about 62,000 clones; approximately 78% are singletons. The specimen was PBMCs. The receptor was derived from a woman aged 25-40 years in good health and CMV-seronegative. The chain joins TRBV7-8 to TRBJ2-1, with D tentatively TRBD1 (6 bases). CDR3 DNA: TGTGCCAGCAGCCCCATAACAGGGCAGGGTTGGTACAATGAGCAGTTCTTC. Protein product: CASSPITGQGWYNEQFF.